The next 10 T cell receptor beta chains were all read from a single sample in a study of blood T cell repertoires in COVID-19. Repertoires were generated with immunoSEQ multiplex PCR, while TCRdb's copy carries only in-frame clones and drops some. Among over 110,000 clones listed, approximately 80% were seen once. The specimen was peripheral blood. The source of these receptors is a man between 65 and 79 years old who had recovered from COVID-19.

This chain joins TRBV19 and TRBJ2-7, with unresolved D. The germline CDR1 and CDR2 sequences are LNHDA and SQIVND (reference sequence). The V end lost 5 bases, the J end lost 2 bases, and 10 bases lay between the germline ends. This CDR3 spans 13 amino acids. The CDR3 DNA is TGTGCCAGTAGTCCAGACTTGGCCTACGAGCAGTACTTC. This translates into CASSPDLAYEQYF.

This chain connects TRBV15 to TRBJ2-7; D unclear. CDR1 and CDR2 from the germline V gene are LNHNV and YYDKDF (reference sequence). This CDR3 has 14 amino acids. Trimming left V 3 bases short and J 2 bases short, with 11 bases between. DNA of the CDR3: TGTGCCACCAGCAGGGCAGACTTGCCCTACGAGCAGTACTTC. Translated: CATSRADLPYEQYF.

The CDR3 spells CSAGLADTGELFF. The CDR3 DNA reads as TGCAGCGCTGGACTAGCGGACACCGGGGAGCTGTTTTTT. J is TRBJ2-2 and V is TRBV29-1; TRBD2 aligns across 10 bases. CDR1 and CDR2 from the germline V gene are SQVTM and ANQGSEA. The length of the CDR3 is 13 residues. Trimming at V came to 7 bases and at J to 3 bases, leaving 2 bases not matched to a gene.

This sequence joins TRBV19 and TRBJ2-2, with 12 bases fitting TRBD1. The V gene end was trimmed by 9 bases and the J gene end by 6 bases; junction bases not matched to a gene: 5. Germline values: CDR1 LNHDA, CDR2 SQIVND (reference sequence). The CDR3 is 14 amino acids. In nucleotides, the CDR3 is TGTGCCAGCGAAGGGACAGGGGGCCCCGGGGAGCTGTTTTTT. Amino acid sequence: CASEGTGGPGELFF.

The chain combines TRBV7-2 with TRBJ1-2, with D maybe TRBD1 (6 bases). This CDR3 is built from 13 residues. V gave up 6 bases and J gave up 8 bases, with 16 bases separating them. CDR1 is SGHTA and CDR2 is FQGNSA in the germline V gene. This CDR3 reads CASSQQGIGGYTF. CDR3 nucleotide sequence: TGTGCCAGCAGTCAACAGGGCATCGGCGGCTACACCTTC.

The chain recombines TRBV4-1 with TRBJ2-7; a possible D gene is TRBD2 (5 bases). The CDR3 extends over 15 amino acids. Germline lookup yields CDR1 MGHRA and CDR2 YSYEKL. Trimming removed 1 base at V and 4 bases at J, with 14 bases between. The CDR3 sequence: CASSQVRGFEYEQYF. The CDR3 bases are TGCGCCAGCAGCCAAGTTAGAGGGTTTGAATACGAGCAGTACTTC.

The genes are TRBV11-2 and TRBJ1-2; D perhaps matches TRBD1 (5 bases). The V gene lost 5 bases and the J gene lost 0 bases, with 13 bases spanning the gap. The CDR3 spans 15 residues. The germline gives CDR1 SGHAT, CDR2 FQNNGV. CDR3 protein: CASSRAGYTNYGYTF. The DNA for the CDR3 is TGTGCCAGCAGCAGGGCAGGGTATACTAACTATGGCTACACCTTC.

This clone came up once. This chain connects TRBV6-5 to TRBJ2-7; a possible D gene is TRBD1 (5 bases). The germline V gene has CDR1 MNHEY and CDR2 SVGAGI. The CDR3 is 11 amino acids. Trimming shortened V by 6 bases and J by 7 bases, and 10 bases separated the two germline ends. Written as DNA, the CDR3 is TGTGCCAGCAGAGGCCAGGGAGAGCAGTACTTC. Translated: CASRGQGEQYF.

V is TRBV24-1 and J is TRBJ2-3; 8 bases agree with TRBD2. The ends lost 6 bases at V and 6 bases at J; junction bases unmatched: 7. Germline values: CDR1 KGHDR, CDR2 SFDVKD. This CDR3 contains 14 residues. The CDR3 reads CATSWGAGADTQYF. The DNA for the CDR3 is TGTGCCACCAGTTGGGGAGCGGGAGCTGATACGCAGTATTTT.

The chain links TRBV4-2 to TRBJ2-3; 7 nucleotides match TRBD1. In germline, CDR1 is LGHNA, CDR2 YNFKEQ. The V and J ends lost 4 bases and 6 bases, in that order; junction bases with no gene match: 4. CDR3 length equals 13 residues. CDR3 residues: CASSPGTEDTQYF. DNA for the CDR3: TGTGCCAGCAGCCCCGGGACAGAGGATACGCAGTATTTT.